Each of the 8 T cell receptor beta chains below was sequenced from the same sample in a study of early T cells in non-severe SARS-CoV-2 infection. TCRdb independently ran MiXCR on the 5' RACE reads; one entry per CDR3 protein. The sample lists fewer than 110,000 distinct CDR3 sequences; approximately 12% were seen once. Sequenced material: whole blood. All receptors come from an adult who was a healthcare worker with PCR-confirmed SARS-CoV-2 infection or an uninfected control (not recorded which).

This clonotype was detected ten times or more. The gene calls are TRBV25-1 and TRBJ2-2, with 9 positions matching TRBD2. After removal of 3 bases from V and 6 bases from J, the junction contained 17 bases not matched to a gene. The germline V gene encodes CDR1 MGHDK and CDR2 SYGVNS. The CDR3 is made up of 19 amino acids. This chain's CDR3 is CASSDLPRWVAGASGELFF. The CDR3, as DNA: TGTGCCAGCAGTGATCTACCCCGCTGGGTAGCGGGAGCATCCGGGGAGCTGTTTTTT. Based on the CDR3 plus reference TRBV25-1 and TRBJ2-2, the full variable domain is EADIYQTPRYLVIGTGKKITLECSQTMGHDKMYWYQQDPGMELHLIHYSYGVNSTEKGDLSSESTVSRIRTEHFPLTLESARPSHTSQYLCASSDLPRWVAGASGELFFGEGSRLTVL.

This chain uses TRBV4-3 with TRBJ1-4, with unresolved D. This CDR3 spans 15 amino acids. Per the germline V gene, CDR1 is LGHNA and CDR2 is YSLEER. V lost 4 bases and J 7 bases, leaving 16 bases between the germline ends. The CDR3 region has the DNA TGCGCCAGCAGCCCCTCCGGCGTGGGCGGTGAAAAACTGTTTTTT. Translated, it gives CASSPSGVGGEKLFF.

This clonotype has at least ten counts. CDR3 DNA sequence: TGCAGCGTTGGGACAGGGAGGTACTACGAGCAGTACTTC. It translates to CSVGTGRYYEQYF. The rearrangement links TRBV29-1 to TRBJ2-7; the match to TRBD1 covers 8 bases. The CDR3 has 13 amino acids. Germline assignment: CDR1 SQVTM and CDR2 ANQGSEA. J lost 3 bases, V lost 4 bases, and 5 bases had no gene match.

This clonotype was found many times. This CDR3 is CASSLSLAGTQETQYF. As DNA, the CDR3 is TGTGCCAGCAGCTTATCGTTAGCGGGGACACAAGAGACCCAGTACTTC. The rearrangement links TRBV13 to TRBJ2-5; 8 nucleotides line up with TRBD2. Germline V gives CDR1 PRHDT, CDR2 FYEKMQ (reference sequence). This CDR3 has 16 residues. Germline trimming cut 2 bases from V and 2 bases from J; bases unmatched to any gene: 7. The full variable domain, in which reference TRBV13 and TRBJ2-5 provide the parts outside the CDR3, is AAGVIQSPRHLIKEKRETATLKCYPIPRHDTVYWYQQGPGQDPQFLISFYEKMQSDKGSIPDRFSAQQFSDYHSELNMSSLELGDSALYFCASSLSLAGTQETQYFGPGTRLLVL.

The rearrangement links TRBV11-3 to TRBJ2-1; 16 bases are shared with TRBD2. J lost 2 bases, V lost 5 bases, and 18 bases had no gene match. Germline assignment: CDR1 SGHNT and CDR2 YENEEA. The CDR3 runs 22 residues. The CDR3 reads CASSTHPLGLAGGRIPYNEQFF. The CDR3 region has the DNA TGTGCCAGCAGCACCCACCCGCTGGGACTAGCGGGAGGGCGAATCCCCTACAATGAGCAGTTCTTC. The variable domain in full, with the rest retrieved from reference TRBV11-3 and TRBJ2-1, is EAGVVQSPRYKIIEKKQPVAFWCNPISGHNTLYWYLQNLGQGPELLIRYENEEAVDDSQLPKDRFSAERLKGVDSTLKIQPAELGDSAVYLCASSTHPLGLAGGRIPYNEQFFGPGTRLTVL.

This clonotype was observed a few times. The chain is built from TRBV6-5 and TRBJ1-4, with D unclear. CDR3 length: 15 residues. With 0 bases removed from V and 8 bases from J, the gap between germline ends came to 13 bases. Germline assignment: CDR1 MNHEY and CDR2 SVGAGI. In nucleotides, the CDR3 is TGTGCCAGCAGTTACTCACGACCCCTGGGGGAAAAACTGTTTTTT. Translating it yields CASSYSRPLGEKLFF.

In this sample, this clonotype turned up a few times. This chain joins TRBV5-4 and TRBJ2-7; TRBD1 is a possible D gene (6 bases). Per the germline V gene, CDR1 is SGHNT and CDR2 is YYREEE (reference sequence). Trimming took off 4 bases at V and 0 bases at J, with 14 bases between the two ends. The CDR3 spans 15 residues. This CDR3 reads CASSLVQGASYEQYF. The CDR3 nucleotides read TGTGCCAGCAGCCTAGTACAGGGAGCCTCCTACGAGCAGTACTTC. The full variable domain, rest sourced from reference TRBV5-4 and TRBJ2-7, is ETGVTQSPTHLIKTRGQQVTLRCSSQSGHNTVSWYQQALGQGPQFIFQYYREEENGRGNFPPRFSGLQFPNYSSELNVNALELDDSALYLCASSLVQGASYEQYFGPGTRLTVT.

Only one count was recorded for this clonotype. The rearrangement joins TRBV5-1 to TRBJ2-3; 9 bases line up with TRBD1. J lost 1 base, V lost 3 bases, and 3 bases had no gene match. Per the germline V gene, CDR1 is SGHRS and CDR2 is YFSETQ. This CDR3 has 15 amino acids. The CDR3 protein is CASSSWTGGTDTQYF. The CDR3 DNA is TGCGCCAGCAGCTCCTGGACAGGGGGCACAGATACGCAGTATTTT.